One and the same sample provided the 15 T cell receptor beta chains below, sequenced in a study of blood T cell repertoires in COVID-19. TCRdb keeps only in-frame clones here, not all; method: immunoSEQ multiplex PCR. The repertoire has 370,000 or so clones, about 89% of them found once; the top ten carry 1.3%. Sequenced sample: PBMCs or T cells enriched from blood (not recorded which). Every receptor here comes from a man under 40 who had recovered from COVID-19.

This clone was picked up one time. The chain combines TRBV6-5 with TRBJ2-3, with 7 bases fitting TRBD1. The CDR3 totals 15 residues. The V gene end was trimmed by 5 bases and the J gene end by 2 bases; junction bases not matched to a gene: 7. Germline V gene sequence: CDR1 MNHEY, CDR2 SVGAGI. DNA of the CDR3: TGTGCCAGCAGTATGGGACAGACAGACACAGATACGCAGTATTTT. The encoded protein is CASSMGQTDTDTQYF.

The rearrangement uses TRBV9 and TRBJ1-1, with 8 nucleotides matching TRBD1. CDR3 length: 13 amino acids. Trimming cost V 3 bases and J 4 bases; bases outside gene matches: 2. The germline V gene has CDR1 SGDLS and CDR2 YYNGEE. CDR3 loop: CASSGTGLTEAFF. The CDR3 DNA reads as TGTGCCAGCAGCGGGACAGGGCTCACTGAAGCTTTCTTT.

This chain uses TRBV3-1 (or the pseudogene TRBV3-2) with TRBJ1-2, with 7 bases identical to TRBD1. The V and J ends lost 1 base and 2 bases, in that order; junction bases with no gene match: 10. From germline, CDR1 is LGHDT and CDR2 YNNKEL (reference sequence). The CDR3 length is 17 residues. The CDR3 is CASSQAGQSPLNYGYTF. The CDR3 DNA sequence: TGTGCCAGCAGCCAAGCGGGACAGAGTCCCCTAAACTATGGCTACACCTTC.

This clone was seen many times. The rearrangement joins TRBV5-6 to TRBJ2-7; TRBD1 agrees at 10 bases. Per germline, CDR1 SGHDT and CDR2 YYEEEE. V lost 4 bases to trimming and J lost 6 bases; unmatched junction nucleotides: 7. CDR3 length: 14 residues. Here the CDR3 reads CASSPGQGIVEQYF. In nucleotides, the CDR3 is TGTGCCAGCAGCCCGGGACAGGGGATAGTCGAGCAGTACTTC.

The chain employs TRBV6-5 and TRBJ2-6; D gene unclear. The CDR3 is made up of 13 amino acids. Trimming left V 10 bases short and J 0 bases short, with 7 bases between. The V gene's germline CDR1 is MNHEY and CDR2 SVGAGI. The CDR3 here is CATITSGANVLTF. The CDR3 DNA reads TGTGCCACTATTACCTCTGGGGCCAACGTCCTGACTTTC.

The CDR3 spells CASSEGDRANSPLHF. The CDR3 bases are TGCGCCAGCAGTGAGGGGGACAGGGCTAATTCACCCCTCCACTTT. The chain couples TRBV10-1 to TRBJ1-6; 9 nucleotides match TRBD1. Trimming removed 2 bases from V and 6 bases from J; junction bases left unmatched: 2. CDR3 length equals 15 residues. Germline V gives CDR1 WNHNN, CDR2 SYGVQD (reference sequence).

V usage is TRBV19 and J usage is TRBJ1-2, with 8 bases fitting TRBD1. This CDR3 is 12 amino acids long. The ends lost 8 bases at V and 8 bases at J; junction bases unmatched: 7. The germline V gene has CDR1 LNHDA and CDR2 SQIVND (reference sequence). The CDR3 sequence: CASLQGARGYTF. The DNA of the CDR3 is TGTGCCAGTCTTCAGGGGGCGCGAGGCTACACCTTC. The entire variable domain, with the rest obtained from reference TRBV19 and TRBJ1-2, is as follows: DGGITQSPKYLFRKEGQNVTLSCEQNLNHDAMYWYRQDPGQGLRLIYYSQIVNDFQKGDIAEGYSVSREKKESFPLTVTSAQKNPTAFYLCASLQGARGYTFGSGTRLTVV.

This chain uses TRBV9 with TRBJ1-5; perhaps TRBD1 as D (5 bases). CDR1 SGDLS and CDR2 YYNGEE come from the germline V gene. V was trimmed by 3 bases and J by 2 bases, leaving 9 bases between them. The length of the CDR3 is 14 residues. The CDR3 DNA is TGTGCCAGCAGCGGGGACTGGGGCAATCAGCCCCAGCATTTT. Translated, it gives CASSGDWGNQPQHF.

CDR3 loop: CASTPGGSVEKLFF. CDR3 in DNA: TGTGCCAGCACCCCAGGAGGCAGCGTTGAAAAACTGTTTTTT. The V and J genes are TRBV7-9 and TRBJ1-4, with D unclear. The CDR3 length is 14 residues. Between the trimmed V and J ends, which lost 7 bases and 7 bases, there was a span of 16 bases. Germline V gene sequence: CDR1 SEHNR, CDR2 FQNEAQ (reference sequence).

The gene calls are TRBV2 and TRBJ1-5; 9 bases line up with TRBD1. V gave up 6 bases and J gave up 0 bases; unmatched junction bases: 3. Per the germline V gene, CDR1 is SNHLY and CDR2 is FYNNEI. CDR3 length: 15 amino acids. The CDR3 DNA is TGTGCCAGCAGCGGACAGGGGATTAGCAATCAGCCCCAGCATTTT. Its protein product is CASSGQGISNQPQHF.

The V gene is TRBV19, the J gene TRBJ1-4, with D perhaps TRBD1 (5 bases). The CDR3 sequence is 17 residues long. Germline CDR1 is LNHDA and CDR2 is SQIVND (reference sequence). The ends were cut back, 4 bases at V and 2 bases at J, with 17 bases in the middle. The CDR3 is CASSTWRGSTTNEKLFF. In nucleotides, the CDR3 is TGTGCCAGTAGTACCTGGCGGGGGTCTACTACTAATGAAAAACTGTTTTTT.

V usage is TRBV7-8 and J usage is TRBJ1-2, with 7 bases that match TRBD1. Trimming at V came to 3 bases and at J to 5 bases, leaving 3 bases not matched to a gene. In germline, CDR1 is SGHVS, CDR2 FQNEAQ. This CDR3 contains 13 residues. As DNA, the CDR3 is TGTGCCAGCAGCTTGGACAGGAGATATGGCTACACCTTC. As protein: CASSLDRRYGYTF.

This clone has just one count. The chain couples TRBV19 to TRBJ1-5, with D possibly being TRBD1 (5 bases). The V gene's germline CDR1 is LNHDA and CDR2 SQIVND (reference sequence). The CDR3 contains 15 residues. With 9 bases removed from V and 0 bases from J, the gap between germline ends came to 15 bases. The CDR3 reads CASTQRQNSNQPQHF. The CDR3 DNA follows: TGTGCCAGCACTCAAAGACAGAATAGCAATCAGCCCCAGCATTTT. The full variable domain, in which reference TRBV19 and TRBJ1-5 provide the parts outside the CDR3, is DGGITQSPKYLFRKEGQNVTLSCEQNLNHDAMYWYRQDPGQGLRLIYYSQIVNDFQKGDIAEGYSVSREKKESFPLTVTSAQKNPTAFYLCASTQRQNSNQPQHFGDGTRLSIL.

The chain combines TRBV19 with TRBJ1-4; D may be TRBD1 (5 bases). V was shortened by 6 bases and J by 2 bases, with 16 bases between the two germline ends. The CDR3 consists of 16 residues. The V gene's germline CDR1 is LNHDA and CDR2 SQIVND (reference sequence). The CDR3 region has the DNA TGTGCCAGTAGCAGCTCTGGACATTTGACTAATGAAAAACTGTTTTTT. It codes for CASSSSGHLTNEKLFF.

The CDR3 here is CASSPRPSTDTQYF. DNA for the CDR3: TGTGCCAGCAGCCCTAGGCCGAGCACAGATACGCAGTATTTT. The J gene is TRBJ2-3, the V gene TRBV7-8; unclear D gene. From germline, CDR1 is SGHVS and CDR2 FQNEAQ. V gave up 5 bases and J gave up 0 bases, with 9 bases separating them. This CDR3 is 14 amino acids long. Full variable domain (missing parts from reference TRBV7-8 and TRBJ2-3): GAGVSQSPRYKVAKRGQDVALRCDPISGHVSLFWYQQALGQGPEFLTYFQNEAQLDKSGLPSDRFFAERPEGSVSTLKIQRTQQEDSAVYLCASSPRPSTDTQYFGPGTRLTVL.